The rows below give T cell receptor beta chains drawn from one sample of a study of T cells after posttransplantation cyclophosphamide. Profiling relied on immunoSEQ multiplex PCR, and the TCRdb table lists in-frame clones only, not all of them. The sample holds roughly 45,000 clones, and no clone turns up only once. Sequencing was performed on PBMCs. These TCRs come from a man aged 40-50 years in good health, CMV-negative, and a related stem cell transplant donor. Both conserved end residues are part of each CDR3. D genes are given only for firm matches. Clone size appears in some rows only: once, few, many, or a class for an expanded clone.

D | size | J | V | DNA | CDR3
. | many | TRBJ1-3 | TRBV28 | TGTGCCAGCAGTCGACAGCTCTCTGGAAACACCATATATTTT | CASSRQLSGNTIYF
. | many | TRBJ2-3 | TRBV4-1 | TGCGCCAGCAGCCAAGACCCCACCCGGGGAACAGATACGCAGTATTTT | CASSQDPTRGTDTQYF
TRBD2 | many | TRBJ2-1 | TRBV19 | TGTGCCAGTAGTGTTCTAGCGGGAGTCCTGTTCTTC | CASSVLAGVLFF
TRBD1 | many | TRBJ1-5 | TRBV6-5 | TGTGCCAGCAGCAGGGACAGGGATCAGCCCCAGCATTTT | CASSRDRDQPQHF
TRBD1 | . | TRBJ1-6 | TRBV27 | TGTGCCAGCAGTCCCCAGCGGACAGGACCGCATTCACCCCTCCACTTT | CASSPQRTGPHSPLHF
. | many | TRBJ2-7 | TRBV5-1 | TGCGCCAGCAGCTTGGAACTGAGCTCCTACGAGCAGTACTTC | CASSLELSSYEQYF
TRBD1 | many | TRBJ1-2 | TRBV7-9 | TGTGCCAGCAGCTTAGGCGGGACAGACACCTTCTATGGCTACACCTTC | CASSLGGTDTFYGYTF
TRBD1 | few | TRBJ1-6 | TRBV7-2 | TGTGCCAGCAGCCAGGGGACAGAAGGGCTACCCCTCCACTTT | CASSQGTEGLPLHF
. | many | TRBJ2-1 | TRBV6-1 | TGTGCCAGCAGTGAAGGTCCAGTCTCCAATGAGCAGTTCTTC | CASSEGPVSNEQFF
TRBD1 | many | TRBJ2-7 | TRBV29-1 | TGCAGCGTGAGACAGGGTGTTTCCAAAAATTACCCCTACGAGCAGTACTTC | CSVRQGVSKNYPYEQYF